The sequence of this T cell receptor beta chain was determined in a study of T cells in Graves' hyperthyroidism and ophthalmopathy. This clonotype occurred many times. The investigators amplified TCR beta CDR3 regions from RNA transcripts. An initial round of RT-PCR targeting the TCR CDR3 relied on the HTBI primer set. TCRdb recomputed calls from the multiplex PCR reads with MiXCR, one row per CDR3 protein. The sample carries about 210,000 distinct CDR3 sequences, 15% to 20% recorded once. This CDR3 is 15 amino acids long. CDR1 and CDR2 (germline): DFQATT, SNEGSKA (reference sequence). The V and J ends lost 3 bases and 4 bases, in that order; junction bases with no gene match: 9.

This receptor was taken from a middle-aged man with Graves' hyperthyroidism. The sample comprised blood. This chain joins TRBV20-1 and TRBJ2-3; 8 nucleotides agree with TRBD2. CDR3 protein: CSASSGTSVADTQYF. The CDR3 nucleotides are TGCAGTGCTAGCTCCGGGACTAGTGTCGCAGATACGCAGTATTTT.